This is a list of T cell receptor beta chains from one sample in a study of blood T cell repertoires in COVID-19. Clones were read by immunoSEQ multiplex PCR, and TCRdb kept only the in-frame ones, dropping some. The sample consists of under 250,000 clones, 65% to 85% of them appearing once. Sample: peripheral blood. The receptors come from a man aged 35 to 55 with acute or convalescent COVID-19. The CDR3 runs from the conserved cysteine through the conserved F or W. D genes are given only for firm matches. The size entry is marked missing in some rows and otherwise reads once, few, many or a size class.

j_call v_call clone_size d_call cdr3_nt cdr3_aa
TRBJ1-4 TRBV7-8 . . TGTGCCAGCACCATATCCCCAGGGCGCGGTGAAAAACTGTTTTTT CASTISPGRGEKLFF
TRBJ1-6 TRBV5-1 . . TGCGCCAGCGGCCAGGGTACCTGGGGTTCACCCCTCCACTTT CASGQGTWGSPLHF
TRBJ2-2 TRBV12-5 . . TGTGCTAGTGGTTTGGACCAAATACAGGGTAACACCGGGGAGCTGTTTTTT CASGLDQIQGNTGELFF
TRBJ1-4 TRBV5-8 . TRBD1 TGTGCCAGCAGACCAGGACAGGGAAGTAATGAAAAACTGTTTTTT CASRPGQGSNEKLFF
TRBJ2-7 TRBV11-3 . . TGTGCCAGCAGCTTAGGCGGAACCTACGAGCAGTACTTC CASSLGGTYEQYF
TRBJ2-1 TRBV19 . TRBD1 TGTGCCAGTAGCATGCAGGGGGCAAGGAGCAATGAGCAGTTCTTC CASSMQGARSNEQFF
TRBJ2-1 TRBV9 . . TGTGCCAGCAGCCCCGGGTGGTACAATGAGCAGTTCTTC CASSPGWYNEQFF
TRBJ2-2 TRBV24-1 . TRBD1 TGTGCCACCAGTGGGACAGGAACCGGGGAGCTGTTTTTT CATSGTGTGELFF
TRBJ1-5 TRBV12-5 few . TGTGCTAGTGGTTGGTCGGTGCGGGACGATCAGCCCCAGCATTTT CASGWSVRDDQPQHF
TRBJ2-7 TRBV28 . . TGTGCCAGCAGTCGACTCAAGGGAGTCTGGGAGCAGTACTTC CASSRLKGVWEQYF
TRBJ1-6 TRBV2 . TRBD1 TGTGCCAGCAGGGGAGGGACAGGGGATATAGTGAATTCACCCCTCCACTTT CASRGGTGDIVNSPLHF
TRBJ1-2 TRBV14 . . TGTGCCAGCTTCTCCTTAATTGTTAACTATGGCTACACCTTC CASFSLIVNYGYTF
TRBJ2-1 TRBV19 . . TGTGCCAGTAGTGTACCTAGTGGTGGCTCCTACAATGAGCAGTTCTTC CASSVPSGGSYNEQFF
TRBJ1-2 TRBV4-1 . TRBD1 TGCGCCAGCAGCCAACCCACCAGGGGACAGGGATATGGCTACACCTTC CASSQPTRGQGYGYTF
TRBJ2-1 TRBV19 . TRBD2 TGTGCCAGTACCCCTGGTGGGCGGGGGGTCTACAATGAGCAGTTCTTC CASTPGGRGVYNEQFF
TRBJ1-5 TRBV19 . . TGTGCCAGTAGTACCCCCGGACGGGACAATCAGCCCCAGCATTTT CASSTPGRDNQPQHF
TRBJ1-6 TRBV7-2 few . TGTGCCAGCACCTCGGACCCAGCAGGGAATTCACCCCTCCACTTT CASTSDPAGNSPLHF
TRBJ2-1 TRBV6-2/TRBV6-3 once TRBD2 TGTGCCAGCAGTTACTCGGTGACGGGGGGCAATGAGCAGTTCTTC CASSYSVTGGNEQFF
TRBJ2-6 TRBV3-1/TRBV3-2 . TRBD2 TGTGCCAGCAGCCAAGTCCGGGAGGGCAGGGGACTAACTGGGGCCAACGTCCTGACTTTC CASSQVREGRGLTGANVLTF
TRBJ1-5 TRBV18 . . TGTGCCAGCTCACAAGATCAGGGTCAGCCCCAGCATTTT CASSQDQGQPQHF
TRBJ1-1 TRBV7-2 . . TGTGCCAGCAGCTTAGACCCGGGGGAGACAACTGAAGCTTTCTTT CASSLDPGETTEAFF
TRBJ2-3 TRBV5-1 . . TGCGCCAGCAGTAGACGGACTACTAGCACAGATACGCAGTATTTT CASSRRTTSTDTQYF
TRBJ1-2 TRBV30 once . TGTGCCTGGAGTGTAGGCAGGGCTGGCTACACCTTC CAWSVGRAGYTF
TRBJ1-6 TRBV30 . . TGTGCCTGGAGACAGGGAATTGCGGGTTCACCCCTCCACTTT CAWRQGIAGSPLHF
TRBJ2-2 TRBV5-4 . TRBD2 TGTGCCAGCAGCTCCGGGACTAGTGGTACCGGGGAGCTGTTTTTT CASSSGTSGTGELFF
TRBJ2-5 TRBV7-2 . TRBD2 TGTGCCAGCAGCTCCTACGGGGCGGGAGGTGGTATTCGGGAGACCCAGTACTTC CASSSYGAGGGIRETQYF
TRBJ2-1 TRBV15 once . TGTGCCACCAGCAGCCCAACCCCCGGGACTTCTTACAATGAGCAGTTCTTC CATSSPTPGTSYNEQFF
TRBJ1-2 TRBV7-8 . . TGTGCCAGCAGCGAAAACAGGGTTTTGTTGAACGGCTACACCTTC CASSENRVLLNGYTF
TRBJ2-1 TRBV4-2 . TRBD2 TGTGCCAGCAGCCAGGTCCTTAGCGGGTCTACCTACAATGAGCAGTTCTTC CASSQVLSGSTYNEQFF
TRBJ2-5 TRBV3-1/TRBV3-2 once . TGTGCCAGCAGCCAAGGGGTGAGGGAGACCCAGTACTTC CASSQGVRETQYF
TRBJ2-2 TRBV19 once TRBD1 TGTGCCAGTCTGGCCGGGACAGGTAACACCGGGGAGCTGTTTTTT CASLAGTGNTGELFF
TRBJ1-2 TRBV5-6 . . TGTGCCAGCAGCTTTATCCCCGCAGGGCAGATGGATGGCTACACCTTC CASSFIPAGQMDGYTF
TRBJ2-1 TRBV9 . . TGTGCCAGCAGCGTAGGCGGGGAAGGACACAATGAGCAGTTCTTC CASSVGGEGHNEQFF
TRBJ1-2 TRBV7-2 . . TGTGCCAGCAGCTTAGTTGCAGGGTTTGAATATGGCTACACCTTC CASSLVAGFEYGYTF
TRBJ2-3 TRBV7-3 once TRBD2 TGTGCCAGCAGCTTAACGGGACTAGCGGGAGGCACAGATACGCAGTATTTT CASSLTGLAGGTDTQYF
TRBJ2-1 TRBV6-5 . . TGTGCCAGCAGTTACAACGGACAATACCAGTTCTTC CASSYNGQYQFF
TRBJ2-3 TRBV3-1/TRBV3-2 . TRBD2 TGTGCCAGCAGCCAGGCACTAGCGGCGGGCACAGATACGCAGTATTTT CASSQALAAGTDTQYF
TRBJ1-1 TRBV29-1 . . TGCAGCTTGGGAGGGGTGAACACTGAAGCTTTCTTT CSLGGVNTEAFF
TRBJ2-7 TRBV20-1 . TRBD1 TGCAGTGCGCAGGGACAGACAGAGCAGTACTTC CSAQGQTEQYF
TRBJ2-7 TRBV27 . TRBD1 TGTGCCAGCAGTTGGTACAGGGGAACATACGAGCAGTACTTC CASSWYRGTYEQYF